The source of this TCR beta chain is a study of T-cell reconstitution after alpha-beta-depleted transplantation in children. The study's findings and limits: About two months after transplant, alpha-beta T cells reportedly came from several hundred expanded graft clones.

The V gene's germline CDR1 is LNHDA and CDR2 SQIVND (reference sequence). CDR3 length: 15 residues. Trimming shortened V by 6 bases and J by 2 bases, and 14 bases separated the two germline ends. As for this clonotype: The antigen is not known.

TCRbeta library construction was performed incorporating unique molecular identifiers. TCRdb redid the calling of the PCR reads with MiXCR, one entry per CDR3 protein. The data show roughly 790,000 distinct CDR3 sequences, with approximately 15% seen just once and about 4.6% held by the top ten. The chain combines TRBV19 with TRBJ2-1; TRBD1 or TRBD2 may be the D gene (5 bases each). The sequence derives from a male patient aged 10-17 years who had a stem cell transplant for acute lymphoblastic leukemia, so the T cells may come from the graft donor. This sample comprised PBMCs, mostly from graft donor cells, obtained 360 days after TCRalphabeta/CD19-depleted stem cell transplant. CDR3: CASSKGTTTYNEQFF. The CDR3 DNA is TGTGCCAGTAGCAAGGGGACCACTACCTACAATGAGCAGTTCTTC.